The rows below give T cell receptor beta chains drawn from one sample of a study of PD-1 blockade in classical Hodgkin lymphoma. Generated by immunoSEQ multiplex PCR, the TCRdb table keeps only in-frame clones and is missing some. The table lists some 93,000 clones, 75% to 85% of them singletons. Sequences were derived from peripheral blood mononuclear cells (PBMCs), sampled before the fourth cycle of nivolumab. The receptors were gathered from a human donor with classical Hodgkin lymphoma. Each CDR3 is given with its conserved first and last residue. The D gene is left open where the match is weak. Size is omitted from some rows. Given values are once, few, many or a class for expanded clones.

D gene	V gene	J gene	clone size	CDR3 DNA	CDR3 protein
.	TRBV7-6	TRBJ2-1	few	TGTGCCAGCACCCGGGAACGGGTCGGCGAGCAGTTCTTC	CASTRERVGEQFF
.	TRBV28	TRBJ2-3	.	TGTGCCAGCAGTTTGGGTGGGGGCACAGATACGCAGTATTTT	CASSLGGGTDTQYF
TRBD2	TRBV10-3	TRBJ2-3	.	TGTGCCATCACCGCGGGTAGCGGGAGGGCCGGGGGCACAGATACGCAGTATTTT	CAITAGSGRAGGTDTQYF
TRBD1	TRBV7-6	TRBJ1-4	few	TGTGCCAGCAGCCCGGGACAGGGGGCTTGGAATGAAAAACTGTTTTTT	CASSPGQGAWNEKLFF
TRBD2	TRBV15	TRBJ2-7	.	TGTGCCACCAGGAACCCAGGACTAGCGGCCTACGAGCAGTACTTC	CATRNPGLAAYEQYF
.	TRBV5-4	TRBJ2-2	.	TGTGCCAGCAGCTTGGAACGGTTGAACACCGGGGAGCTGTTTTTT	CASSLERLNTGELFF
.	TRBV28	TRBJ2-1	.	TGTGCCAGCAGGGCGGACGTGTCTACTATTGGGAATGAGCAGTTCTTC	CASRADVSTIGNEQFF
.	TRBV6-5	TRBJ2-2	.	TGTGCCAGCAGTTACTCTTCAACGAACACCGGGGAGCTGTTTTTT	CASSYSSTNTGELFF
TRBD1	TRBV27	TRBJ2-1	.	TGTGCCAGCAGTCGAGGACAGGTGGGAGTTCGGGAGCAGTTCTTC	CASSRGQVGVREQFF
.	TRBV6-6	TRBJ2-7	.	TGTGCCAGCAACCGGCAGGGGTTGGGGGAGCAGTACTTC	CASNRQGLGEQYF
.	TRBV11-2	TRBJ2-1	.	TGTGCCAGCAGCCCAGACGGGGTATACAATGAGCAGTTCTTC	CASSPDGVYNEQFF
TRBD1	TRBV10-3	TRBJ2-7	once	TGTGCCATCAGTAACCGGGACAGCCTCTCCTACGAGCAGTACTTC	CAISNRDSLSYEQYF
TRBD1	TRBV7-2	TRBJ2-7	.	TGTGCCAGCAGCTGGGACAGGGGGTACGAGCAGTACTTC	CASSWDRGYEQYF
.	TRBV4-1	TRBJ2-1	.	TGCGCCAGCAGCCAAGATTGGAGGGAGAGCTCCTACAATGAGCAGTTCTTC	CASSQDWRESSYNEQFF
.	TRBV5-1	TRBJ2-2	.	TGCGCCAGCAGTAAGGGACAACCGAGCGGGGAGCTGTTTTTT	CASSKGQPSGELFF
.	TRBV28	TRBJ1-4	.	TGTGCCAGCAGTGTGGGGCCGGCTAATGAAAAACTGTTTTTT	CASSVGPANEKLFF
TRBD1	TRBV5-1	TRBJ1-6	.	TGCGCCAGCAGCAACAGGACAGGGCGGTCACCCCTCCACTTT	CASSNRTGRSPLHF
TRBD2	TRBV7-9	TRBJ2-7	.	TGTGCCAGCAGCTCCGTAGCTTTCGCGGGAGAGTCCTACGAGCAGTATTTC	CASSSVAFAGESYEQYF
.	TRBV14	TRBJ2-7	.	TGTGCCAGCAGCCCAGTGATGTCCTCCTACGAGCAGTACTTC	CASSPVMSSYEQYF
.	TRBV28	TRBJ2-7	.	TGTGCCAGCAGTTCGCCCCAGGGGATGGGTAGCTACGAGCAGTACTTC	CASSSPQGMGSYEQYF
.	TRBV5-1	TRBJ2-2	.	TGCGCCAGCAGCTCTTTCCCTGAACTAGTTGCCGGGGAGCTGTTTTTT	CASSSFPELVAGELFF
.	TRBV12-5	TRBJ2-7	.	TGTGCTAGTGGCCCCGGACACCCGACCTACGAGCAGTACTTC	CASGPGHPTYEQYF
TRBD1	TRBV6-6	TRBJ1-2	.	TGTGCCAGCAGCCCTCGACAGGGGGAAGTGGGCTACACCTTC	CASSPRQGEVGYTF
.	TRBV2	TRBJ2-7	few	TGTGCCAGCAGTCCCTTGTCCTACGAGCAGTACTTC	CASSPLSYEQYF
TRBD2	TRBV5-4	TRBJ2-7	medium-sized	TGTGCCAGCAGACCCGAGCGGGAGGGATGGTACGAGCAGTACTTC	CASRPEREGWYEQYF
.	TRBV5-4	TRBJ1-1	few	TGTGCCAGCAGCCCCGGGACCCTTGTTGGGGGCACTGAAGCTTTCTTT	CASSPGTLVGGTEAFF
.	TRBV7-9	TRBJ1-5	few	TGTGCCAGCAGCTTGGAACCCAATCAGCCCCAGCATTTT	CASSLEPNQPQHF
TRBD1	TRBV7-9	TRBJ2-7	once	TGTGCCAGCAGTTCCAGACAGGGACCCACTCGAAACTTC	CASSSRQGPTRNF
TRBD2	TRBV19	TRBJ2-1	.	TGTGCCAGCCAGGGCCCCGGGAGGGGCTACAATGAGCAGTTCTTC	CASQGPGRGYNEQFF
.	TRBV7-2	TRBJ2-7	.	TGTGCCAGCAGCTTAGTCGGTCAGTTCTACGAGCAGTACTTC	CASSLVGQFYEQYF
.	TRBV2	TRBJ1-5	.	TGTGCCAGCAAGAGAGACAGCAATCAGCCCCAGCATTTT	CASKRDSNQPQHF